The clone carrying this T cell receptor beta chain appeared a few times. Using immunoSEQ multiplex PCR, the repertoire was profiled, and TCRdb retains in-frame clones only, with some absent. Among about 340,000 clones listed, about 89% were seen once. This specimen comes from a study of blood T cell repertoires in COVID-19. Background on the study: Acute and convalescent COVID-19 samples came from the United States, Italy and Spain.

V lost 1 base and J 3 bases, leaving 10 bases between the germline ends. Germline V lookup: CDR1 SGHNT, CDR2 YENEEA. There are 15 residues in the CDR3. The origin of this receptor is a woman aged 45-60 years with COVID-19, enrolled during active disease. V is TRBV11-3 and J is TRBJ2-1; D gene ambiguous. The sample consisted of peripheral blood. This CDR3 is CASSLGSVLYNEQFF. The CDR3, as DNA: TGTGCCAGCAGCTTAGGGTCAGTTCTCTACAATGAGCAGTTCTTC.